What follows is one T cell receptor beta chain and its context. Its antigen is currently unknown. The entry originates in a study of CD8+ T cells in alopecia areata. In each case, RNA was isolated and then reverse transcribed into cDNA as the sequencing template. The data were produced by immunoSEQ multiplex PCR, yet TCRdb's version contains in-frame clones alone and is incomplete. This repertoire shows 150,000 or so clones, 70% to 90% found once; its top ten account for roughly 13%. The germline V gene has CDR1 SEHNR and CDR2 FQNEAQ (reference sequence). V lost 1 base to trimming and J lost 5 bases, with 4 bases between them. This CDR3 region has 12 residues. Overall study results and limits: Expanded CD8+ clones among the top 100, and scalp clonality, were significantly decreased by tofacitinib.

The treatment was: oral pan-JAK inhibitor, 5-10 mg twice daily. The sequences come from CD8+ T cells sorted from blood, collected at week 4, from a patient treated with tofacitinib. The origin of this receptor is a human donor with alopecia areata. The rearrangement links TRBV7-9 to TRBJ2-3; D call uncertain. The DNA for the CDR3 is TGTGCCAGCAGCTTAGACGGAGATACGCAGTATTTT. It yields the protein CASSLDGDTQYF.